This T cell receptor (beta chain) was recovered during a study of blood T cells in healthy people across ages. The germline V and J ends were trimmed by 3 bases and 0 bases, with 18 bases remaining between them. CDR1 MDHEN and CDR2 SYDVKM come from the germline V gene. This CDR3 region has 18 residues. Primed by a sample-barcoded 5' primer and a J-beta primer mix, a second PCR proceeded for 7 to 11 cycles. A template-switch adaptor containing 12 random nucleotides labeled each cDNA molecule. Each single sample gave us at least 2.5 million CDR3-containing paired-end reads. TCRdb reprocessed the 5' RACE reads with MiXCR, giving one entry per CDR3 protein. Among 800,000 to 900,000 distinct CDR3 sequences, around 68% were seen once, and the ten largest hold about a quarter. Every donor gave around 10 milliliters of peripheral blood. This clonotype occurred a few times.

The clonotype comes from a man aged 25 to 45 in good health. The sample taken for sequencing was blood. The V call is TRBV28, the J call TRBJ2-4; D remains unclear. Here the CDR3 DNA reads TGTGCCAGCAGTTTGGGTCCCCAATCTTCCCTAGCCAAAAACATTCAGTACTTC. Its translation: CASSLGPQSSLAKNIQYF.